One and the same sample provided the 6 T cell receptor beta chains below, sequenced in a study of T cells in Graves' hyperthyroidism and ophthalmopathy. Researchers amplified the TCR beta CDR3 regions from RNA transcripts. The study used the HTBI primer set for a first-round RT-PCR of the TCR CDR3. TCRdb passed the multiplex PCR reads through MiXCR, listing each CDR3 protein once. The repertoire includes a few hundred thousand distinct CDR3 sequences, around 46% of them detected once, and around 8% sits in the top ten. Sample: peripheral blood or thyroid tissue (not recorded which). These TCRs come from a woman younger than 30 with Graves' hyperthyroidism.

In this sample, this clonotype turned up once. Because the CDR3 is missing its conserved closing phenylalanine or tryptophan, this is likely a read error. The DNA is left out, because the CDR3 cannot be placed on it with certainty; the CDR3 is given as TCRdb lists it. The chain joins TRBV20-1 to TRBJ1-6; the table's D call TRBD1 went unverified against the DNA. The CDR3 adds up to 10 amino acids, both ends counted. CDR1 is DFQATT, CDR2 SNEGSKA, per germline (reference sequence). CDR3 in amino acids: CSARETDIYY.

The CDR3, as DNA: TGTGCCAGCAGTCGACTAGCGGGAGGGAAAGAGACCCAGTACTTC. Protein product: CASSRLAGGKETQYF. This chain uses TRBV12-3 or TRBV12-4 with TRBJ2-5, with 14 bases lining up with TRBD2. The CDR3 extends over 15 amino acids. Germline trimming cut 5 bases from V and 3 bases from J; bases unmatched to any gene: 2.

The chain combines TRBV20-1 with TRBJ2-1, with TRBD2 identical over 7 bases. This CDR3 has 11 residues. The trim removed 6 bases at V and 10 bases at J, leaving 6 bases unmatched. Germline CDR1 is DFQATT and CDR2 is SNEGSKA (reference sequence). CDR3 sequence reads: CSAWTSPEQFF. As DNA, the CDR3 is TGCAGTGCATGGACTAGTCCCGAGCAGTTCTTC.

This clonotype was seen a single time. The V gene is TRBV10-3, the J gene TRBJ1-1; 8 nucleotides line up with TRBD1. Germline V gene sequence: CDR1 ENHRY, CDR2 SYGVKD. The CDR3 is made up of 15 amino acids. Trimming took 8 bases from V and 2 from J; bases not matched to a gene: 10. CDR3 sequence (DNA): TGTGCCATCCGAGCGGGACAGGCCGTCAACACTGAAGCTTTCTTT. Translation: CAIRAGQAVNTEAFF.

A word on this clonotype: This may be a read error: a much more frequent sequence differs by one nucleotide. The chain uses TRBV10-3 and TRBJ1-5; D is ambiguous. Germline CDR1 is ENHRY and CDR2 is SYGVKD. The V end lost 10 bases, the J end lost 0 bases, and 7 bases lay between the germline ends. This CDR3 is built from 12 residues. The CDR3 protein is CATRDSNQPQHF. DNA of the CDR3: TGTGCCACCCGGGATAGCAATCAGCCCCAGCATTTT.

Ten or more counts support this clonotype. This sequence joins TRBV10-3 and TRBJ1-2, with 8 bases that match TRBD1. The CDR3 contains 14 residues. With 4 bases clipped from V and 8 bases from J, the junction kept 9 bases outside the gene matches. Per germline, CDR1 ENHRY and CDR2 SYGVKD. CDR3 in amino acids: CAISGTGKIEGYTF. The DNA for the CDR3 is TGTGCCATCAGTGGGACAGGGAAAATTGAAGGCTACACCTTC.